This T cell receptor beta chain was captured in a study of metastatic and nonmetastatic thyroid tumors. For the study at large: Repertoire comparisons spanned blood and tumor or nodule tissue from malignant and benign thyroid patients.

As processed by the authors: To classify distant metastasis in papillary thyroid cancer, a model was built from CDR3 differences across clinicopathological groups. TCRdb re-called the PCR reads with MiXCR. TCRdb's processing, not the authors' own work, is the source of the V and J calls. The sample consists of over 11,000 clones, under 25% of them appearing once. Trimming removed 2 bases at V and 7 bases at J, with 17 bases between. Germline values: CDR1 SGHRS, CDR2 YFSETQ. CDR3 length: 15 amino acids. Thyroid surgery was performed in patients who had received no treatment beforehand. Overall study findings and caveats: Relative to benign nodules, malignant thyroid tumors were reportedly characterized by significantly elevated TCR beta diversity in blood and tumor.

This clone was detected ten times or more. Antigen specificity is unknown. Input material: blood. The rearrangement joins TRBV5-1 to TRBJ2-3; D possibly corresponds to TRBD1 (6 bases). The sequence came from a female donor with papillary thyroid cancer or a benign thyroid nodule (not recorded which). Some clones in this sample may be carry-over from other donors' samples. The CDR3 here is CASSLSQGRLNTQYF. The CDR3 nucleotides read TGCGCCAGCAGCTTATCACAGGGAAGACTAAATACGCAGTATTTT.